Listed below are T cell receptor beta chains from one sample, sequenced in a study of T cell responses to AZD1222 COVID-19 vaccine. Some clones are missing from TCRdb's copy, which holds only in-frame ones; the method was immunoSEQ multiplex PCR. Among tens of thousands of clones listed, almost 90% were seen once. Sequenced material: peripheral blood, taken on day 0 of MenACWY control vaccination. Receptor source: an adult in good health. Both conserved end residues are part of each CDR3. A D gene is named only where the DNA matches it firmly. Some rows mark clone size as missing; the rest say once, few, many or name a class of expanded clone.

d_call clone_size j_call v_call cdr3_aa cdr3_nt
. . TRBJ2-2 TRBV30 CAWTTGSNTGELFF TGTGCCTGGACCACAGGGAGTAATACCGGGGAGCTGTTTTTT
. . TRBJ2-7 TRBV5-1 CASSLAGPSMTGEQYF TGCGCCAGCAGCTTGGCCGGGCCATCAATGACGGGGGAGCAGTACTTC
. . TRBJ2-1 TRBV27 CASSLSTMRSSSYNEQFF TGTGCCAGCAGTTTATCGACGATGCGGAGTAGCTCCTACAATGAGCAGTTCTTC
. . TRBJ1-4 TRBV6-5 CASIVRTLPGEKLFF TGTGCCAGCATAGTAAGGACCCTTCCGGGGGAAAAACTGTTTTTT
TRBD1 . TRBJ1-2 TRBV11-1 CASSLMTGSKSGYTF TGTGCCAGCAGCTTAATGACAGGGAGCAAGTCTGGCTACACCTTC
TRBD2 . TRBJ2-1 TRBV5-6 CASSRVLYSGGDYNEQFF TGTGCCAGCAGCCGCGTCCTTTATAGCGGGGGGGATTACAATGAGCAGTTCTTC
TRBD1 . TRBJ1-1 TRBV5-6 CASSEWTGFHTEAFF TGTGCCAGCAGCGAATGGACAGGGTTTCACACTGAAGCTTTCTTT
. . TRBJ1-2 TRBV3-1/TRBV3-2 CASSQVERGYGYTF TGTGCCAGCAGCCAAGTCGAACGCGGCTATGGCTACACCTTC
. . TRBJ2-7 TRBV9 CASSVDGKYEQYF TGTGCCAGCAGCGTAGACGGAAAGTACGAGCAGTACTTC
. . TRBJ1-1 TRBV5-5 CASSLQTGNTEAFF TGTGCCAGCAGCCTCCAGACAGGGAACACTGAAGCTTTCTTT
. . TRBJ2-7 TRBV19 CASSMAESSYEQYF TGTGCCAGTAGTATGGCTGAGTCCTCCTACGAGCAGTACTTC
TRBD2 . TRBJ2-5 TRBV7-2 CASSLDSLAGAQETQYF TGTGCCAGCAGCTTAGATTCCCTAGCGGGGGCGCAAGAGACCCAGTACTTC
TRBD2 . TRBJ2-3 TRBV5-1 CASSQIASGGAPDTQYF TGCGCCAGCAGCCAGATAGCCAGCGGGGGGGCCCCAGATACGCAGTATTTT
. . TRBJ2-1 TRBV5-6 CASSFGSHFDGSGNEQFF TGTGCCAGCAGTTTTGGCTCCCACTTCGACGGATCGGGGAATGAGCAGTTCTTC
. . TRBJ2-7 TRBV28 CASRGGGAPTSYEQYF TGTGCCAGCAGAGGGGGAGGAGCTCCGACCTCCTACGAGCAGTACTTC
. . TRBJ1-4 TRBV4-1 CASSPRGDLGEKLFF TGCGCCAGCAGCCCCAGGGGAGACCTGGGGGAAAAACTGTTTTTT
TRBD1 . TRBJ1-1 TRBV4-3 CASSQGTDDTEAFF TGCGCCAGCAGCCAGGGGACAGACGACACTGAAGCTTTCTTT
TRBD1 once TRBJ1-2 TRBV25-1 CASSVLGQGGDYGYTF TGTGCCAGCAGTGTCCTTGGACAGGGAGGCGACTATGGCTACACCTTC
TRBD2 . TRBJ2-1 TRBV11-2 CASSLERGGIYNEQFF TGTGCCAGCAGCTTGGAGCGGGGGGGGATTTACAATGAGCAGTTCTTC
. . TRBJ1-5 TRBV7-6 CASSLAGDAGNQPQHF TGTGCCAGCAGCTTAGCTGGGGACGCGGGCAATCAGCCCCAGCATTTT
. . TRBJ2-1 TRBV5-1 CATQPGEGSYNEQFF TGCGCCACCCAACCGGGAGAGGGCTCCTACAATGAGCAGTTCTTC
. . TRBJ1-2 TRBV29-1 CSVTDSLAYGYTF TGCAGCGTGACGGACTCGTTGGCCTATGGCTACACCTTC
. . TRBJ1-1 TRBV11-2 CASSFLSGSTEAFF TGTGCCAGCAGCTTCCTATCCGGGAGCACTGAAGCTTTCTTT
. . TRBJ1-3 TRBV5-1 CASSLGTERGNTIYF TGCGCCAGCAGCTTGGGGACAGAGAGAGGAAACACCATATATTTT
. . TRBJ2-1 TRBV6-2/TRBV6-3 CASSYGSFNEQFF TGTGCCAGCAGTTACGGTTCGTTCAATGAGCAGTTCTTC
TRBD2 . TRBJ2-7 TRBV4-1 CASPLRSGGEQYF TGCGCCAGTCCGTTGAGAAGCGGGGGCGAGCAGTACTTC
. . TRBJ1-6 TRBV28 CASSLGQTYSPLHF TGTGCCAGCAGCTTGGGACAAACCTATTCACCCCTCCACTTT
. . TRBJ2-5 TRBV20-1 CSASGQRRETQYF TGCAGTGCTAGTGGACAGCGAAGGGAGACCCAGTACTTC
TRBD1 . TRBJ1-5 TRBV28 CASGTGKARDQPQHF TGTGCCAGTGGGACAGGGAAAGCGAGGGATCAGCCCCAGCATTTT
. . TRBJ2-2 TRBV5-4 CASSLSGTLNTGELFF TGTGCCAGCAGCTTATCGGGAACCCTCAACACCGGGGAGCTGTTTTTT
TRBD2 few TRBJ2-1 TRBV7-3 CASSPHIAGFNEQFF TGTGCCAGCAGCCCACACATAGCGGGGTTCAATGAGCAGTTCTTC
. . TRBJ1-5 TRBV4-1 CASSQSLESPQHF TGCGCCAGCAGCCAGTCCCTTGAGTCGCCCCAGCATTTT
. . TRBJ2-5 TRBV5-1 CASSLEAGGETQYF TGCGCCAGCAGCTTGGAAGCGGGTGGAGAGACCCAGTACTTC
. medium-sized TRBJ1-2 TRBV19 CASTKGSYGYTF TGTGCCAGTACAAAAGGGTCCTATGGCTACACCTTC
. . TRBJ2-7 TRBV29-1 CSVEGRGSYEQYF TGCAGCGTTGAGGGACGGGGCTCCTACGAGCAGTACTTC
TRBD1 medium-sized TRBJ2-3 TRBV19 CASSIAAPGQGFADTQYF TGTGCCAGTAGTATAGCAGCACCGGGACAGGGGTTCGCAGATACGCAGTATTTT
TRBD1 many TRBJ1-5 TRBV27 CASSRDRGGSPNSNQPQHF TGTGCCAGCAGTCGGGACAGGGGAGGTTCGCCTAATAGCAATCAGCCCCAGCATTTT
. many TRBJ1-5 TRBV6-5 CASSYYPGSNQPQHF TGTGCCAGCAGTTACTACCCGGGGAGCAATCAGCCCCAGCATTTT
. . TRBJ2-1 TRBV20-1 CSASVDSYNEQFF TGCAGTGCTAGTGTGGACAGTTACAATGAGCAGTTCTTC
. few TRBJ2-6 TRBV6-2/TRBV6-3 CASSFYGPPFSGANVLTF TGTGCCAGCAGTTTCTACGGTCCCCCCTTCTCTGGGGCCAACGTCCTGACTTTC
. . TRBJ2-7 TRBV6-5 CASSWGPSISYEQYF TGTGCCAGCAGTTGGGGACCATCGATTTCCTACGAGCAGTACTTC
TRBD1 . TRBJ1-2 TRBV28 CASSAQGDYGYTF TGTGCCAGCAGCGCCCAGGGGGACTATGGCTACACCTTC
. . TRBJ1-3 TRBV30 CAWGGTQSGNTIYF TGTGCCTGGGGAGGGACCCAGTCTGGAAACACCATATATTTT
TRBD2 . TRBJ2-5 TRBV6-6 CASSNSGGRSETQYF TGTGCCAGCAGCAACAGCGGGGGGCGGTCGGAGACCCAGTACTTC
. . TRBJ1-1 TRBV12-3/TRBV12-4 CASTRPYNTEAFF TGTGCCAGCACCCGACCCTATAACACTGAAGCTTTCTTT
TRBD2 . TRBJ2-1 TRBV9 CASSVGIGGARNEQFF TGTGCCAGCAGCGTAGGTATCGGGGGGGCCCGGAATGAGCAGTTCTTC
TRBD2 once TRBJ2-7 TRBV5-4 CASSLGVGLELSYEQYF TGTGCCAGCAGCTTGGGAGTAGGACTAGAACTCTCCTACGAGCAGTACTTC
. . TRBJ2-7 TRBV9 CASSKGTISYEQYF TGTGCCAGCAGCAAAGGGACGATCTCCTACGAGCAGTACTTC
TRBD1 . TRBJ2-7 TRBV5-1 CASSLLGTVPYEQYF TGCGCCAGCAGCTTGTTGGGGACAGTTCCCTACGAGCAGTACTTC
TRBD1 . TRBJ1-5 TRBV6-2/TRBV6-3 CASSSNPATGGKPQHF TGTGCCAGCAGTTCCAACCCCGCGACAGGGGGGAAGCCCCAGCATTTT
. . TRBJ1-4 TRBV7-9 CASSLVFVGREKLFF TGTGCCAGCAGCTTAGTATTTGTGGGACGAGAAAAACTGTTTTTT
. . TRBJ1-1 TRBV4-2 CASSPLGGQELENTEAFF TGTGCCAGCAGCCCACTTGGGGGCCAAGAGTTAGAGAACACTGAAGCTTTCTTT
. . TRBJ2-7 TRBV6-5 CASSGQRNSYEQYF TGTGCCAGCAGCGGACAGAGAAATTCCTACGAGCAGTACTTC
TRBD1 few TRBJ2-1 TRBV4-2 CASSPIRGTGPNEQFF TGTGCCAGCAGCCCTATACGCGGGACAGGGCCTAATGAGCAGTTCTTC
TRBD1 . TRBJ1-2 TRBV5-1 CASSIGQGGGYTF TGCGCCAGCAGCATCGGACAGGGGGGCGGCTACACCTTC
TRBD1 . TRBJ2-2 TRBV24-1 CATSDLRGQTNTGELFF TGTGCCACCAGTGATTTGCGGGGACAGACTAACACCGGGGAGCTGTTTTTT
. once TRBJ2-7 TRBV7-2 CASSSSRGPSRGEQYF TGTGCCAGCAGCTCCTCCAGGGGCCCCTCTCGGGGCGAGCAGTACTTC